What follows is one T cell receptor beta chain and its context. Its antigen is currently unknown. DNA at around 210 ng, about 30,000 T cell genomes, went into sorted-subset replicate PCRs. Some clones are missing from TCRdb's copy, which holds only in-frame ones; the method was immunoSEQ multiplex PCR. The table lists 1.5 million to 2.5 million clones, approximately 95% of them singletons. The naive CD8 subset, CD45RO-negative cells positively selected for CCR7, excluded terminally differentiated effector memory CD45RA+ cells. The data are from a study of shared clonotypes between healthy human individuals. Study summary: Every donor yielded three CD4 naive, three CD4 memory, two CD8 naive and one CD8 memory plate.

Germline CDR1 reads SEHNR; CDR2 reads FQNEAQ (reference sequence). The CDR3 length is 18 residues. The V gene end was trimmed by 5 bases and the J gene end by 0 bases; junction bases not matched to a gene: 10. Points from the study as a whole: Donor scarcity curtailed the genetic and exposure-history diversity represented herein. An expected dependence of interdonor clonotype sharing on sequencing depth was noted.

This clonotype was obtained from a man in his late teens or twenties in good health. The chain carries TRBV7-9 and TRBJ2-3, with 11 bases fitting TRBD2. The sample taken for sequencing was naive CD8+ T cells sorted from blood. In nucleotides, the CDR3 is TGTGCCAGCAGCCCTGGGACTAGCGGACGTACTAGCACAGATACGCAGTATTTT. As protein: CASSPGTSGRTSTDTQYF.